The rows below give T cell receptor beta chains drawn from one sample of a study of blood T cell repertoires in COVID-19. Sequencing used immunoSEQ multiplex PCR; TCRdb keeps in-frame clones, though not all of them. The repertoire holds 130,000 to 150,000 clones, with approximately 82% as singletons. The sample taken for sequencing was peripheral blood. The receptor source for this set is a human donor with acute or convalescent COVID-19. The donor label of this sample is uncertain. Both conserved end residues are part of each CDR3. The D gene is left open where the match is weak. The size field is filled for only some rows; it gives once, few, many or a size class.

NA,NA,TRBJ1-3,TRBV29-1,CSVEGISGNTIYF,TGCAGCGTCGAGGGTATATCTGGAAACACCATATATTTT
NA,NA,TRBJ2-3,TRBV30,CAWSRRDTQYF,TGTGCCTGGAGTCGGAGAGATACGCAGTATTTT
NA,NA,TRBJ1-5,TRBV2,CASSGGARNQPQHF,TGTGCCAGCTCGGGGGGGGCTCGCAATCAGCCCCAGCATTTT
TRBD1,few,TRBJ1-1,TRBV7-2,CASSLAGGQNTEAFF,TGTGCCAGCAGCTTAGCAGGGGGCCAGAACACTGAAGCTTTCTTT
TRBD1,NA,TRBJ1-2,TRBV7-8,CASSPWTGRGYGYTF,TGTGCCAGCAGCCCCTGGACAGGTCGGGGGTATGGCTACACCTTC
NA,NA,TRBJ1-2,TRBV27,CASSPGTILNYGYTF,TGTGCCAGCAGTCCCGGGACAATCCTTAACTATGGCTACACCTTC
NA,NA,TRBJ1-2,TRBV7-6,CASSLRGRGDYGYTF,TGTGCCAGCAGCTTACGGGGAAGAGGAGACTATGGCTACACCTTC
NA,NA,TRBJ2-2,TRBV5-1,CASSLAGVRTGELFF,TGCGCCAGCAGCTTGGCGGGGGTCCGCACCGGGGAGCTGTTTTTT
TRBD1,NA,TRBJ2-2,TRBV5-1,CASSRYTGTGGYGELFF,TGCGCCAGCAGCCGATATACCGGGACAGGGGGCTACGGGGAGCTGTTTTTT
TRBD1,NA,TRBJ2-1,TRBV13,CASSQFDRADEQFF,TGTGCCAGCAGCCAATTCGACAGGGCGGATGAGCAGTTCTTC
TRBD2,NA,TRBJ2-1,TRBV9,CASSAGLAGGAYNEQFF,TGTGCCAGCAGCGCTGGACTAGCGGGGGGTGCGTACAATGAGCAGTTCTTC
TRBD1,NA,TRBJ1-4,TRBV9,CASSARDRGLTNEKLFF,TGTGCCAGCAGCGCCCGGGACAGGGGGCTGACTAATGAAAAACTGTTTTTT
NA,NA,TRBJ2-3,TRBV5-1,CASSLYGATSTDTQYF,TGCGCCAGCAGCTTGTATGGAGCCACTAGCACAGATACGCAGTATTTT
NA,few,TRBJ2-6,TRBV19,CASSPGLGRVPPSSGANVLTF,TGTGCCAGTAGTCCCGGCCTAGGCAGGGTTCCCCCCAGCTCTGGGGCCAACGTCCTGACTTTC
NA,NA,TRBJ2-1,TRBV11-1,CASSLPGSGSNEQFF,TGTGCCAGCAGCTTACCAGGATCAGGGTCCAATGAGCAGTTCTTC
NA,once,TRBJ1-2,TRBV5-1,CASSLGPGPALSTF,TGCGCCAGCAGCTTGGGCCCAGGGCCCGCTTTAAGCACCTTC
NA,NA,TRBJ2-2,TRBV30,CACGRGNTGELFF,TGTGCCTGCGGGCGGGGAAACACCGGGGAGCTGTTTTTT